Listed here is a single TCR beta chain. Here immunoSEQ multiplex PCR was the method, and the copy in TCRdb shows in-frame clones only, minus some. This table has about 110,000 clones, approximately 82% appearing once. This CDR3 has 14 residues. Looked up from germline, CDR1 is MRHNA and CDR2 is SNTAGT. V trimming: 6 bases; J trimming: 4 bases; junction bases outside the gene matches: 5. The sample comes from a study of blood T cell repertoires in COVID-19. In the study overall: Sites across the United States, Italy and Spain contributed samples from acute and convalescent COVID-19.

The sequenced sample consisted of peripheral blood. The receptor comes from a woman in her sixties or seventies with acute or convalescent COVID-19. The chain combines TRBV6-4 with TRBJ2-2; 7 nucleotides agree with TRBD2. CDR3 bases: TGTGCCAGCAGGCGAGAGCGGGGCACCGGGGAGCTGTTTTTT. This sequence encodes CASRRERGTGELFF.